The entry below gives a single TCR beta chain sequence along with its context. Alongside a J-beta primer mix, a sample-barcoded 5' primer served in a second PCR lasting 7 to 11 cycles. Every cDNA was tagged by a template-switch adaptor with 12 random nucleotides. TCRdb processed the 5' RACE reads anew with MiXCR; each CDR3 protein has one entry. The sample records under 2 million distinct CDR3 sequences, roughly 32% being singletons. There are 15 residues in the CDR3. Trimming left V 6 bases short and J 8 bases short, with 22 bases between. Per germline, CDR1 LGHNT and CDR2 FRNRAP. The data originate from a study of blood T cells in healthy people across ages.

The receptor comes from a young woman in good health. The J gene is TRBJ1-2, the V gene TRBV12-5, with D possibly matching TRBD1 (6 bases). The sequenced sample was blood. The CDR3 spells CASGTQGSPLAGYTF. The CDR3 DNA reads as TGTGCTAGTGGGACACAGGGTTCACCCCTAGCCGGCTACACCTTC.